The sequence of this T cell receptor beta chain was determined in a study of persistence of HIV-infected CD4 T cells. An overlapping HIV-1 Gag peptide pool stimulated these cells at 0.75 to 1 ug/peptide/mL. Sorting of responding CD4+ T cells relied on upregulated CD40 ligand together with CD69. Sequencing used immunoSEQ version 4 in survey mode. Clones were sequenced by immunoSEQ multiplex PCR, and TCRdb holds only the in-frame ones, with some missing. The sample lists roughly 25,000 clones, around 74% occurring once. CDR3 length: 12 amino acids. CDR1 is MDHEN, CDR2 SYDVKM, per germline. Trimming removed 8 bases at V and 2 bases at J, with 7 bases between. Findings and caveats of the study: Antigen-responding cells were enriched for degenerate expanded CDR3beta sequences.

For this clone: The antigen is undetermined.

V gene TRBV28 combines with J gene TRBJ1-5, with D possibly TRBD1 on 5 matching bases. This receptor was identified in an adult man with HIV who was CMV-seropositive. The material was CD4+ T cells sorted from PBMCs after 18-hour stimulation, obtained from a patient who received antiretroviral therapy. CDR3 residues: CASRGGNQPQHF. In DNA form, the CDR3 reads TGTGCCAGCCGGGGGGGCAATCAGCCCCAGCATTTT.